This is a list of T cell receptor beta chains from one sample in a study of blood T cell repertoires in COVID-19. TCRdb keeps only in-frame clones here, not all; method: immunoSEQ multiplex PCR. The repertoire has tens of thousands of clones, roughly 90% of them found once; the top ten carry about 30%. The sample taken for sequencing was peripheral blood. The receptors were sampled from a man aged 50-59 years with active or convalescent COVID-19. The CDR3 runs from the conserved cysteine through the conserved F or W. Clone size, where shown, is once, few, many, or a class for clones that have expanded.

.,TRBJ1-6,TRBV5-6,CASSFNRPLGYNSPLHF
.,TRBJ2-7,TRBV6-2/TRBV6-3,CASRRDSGGYEQYF
few,TRBJ1-1,TRBV6-6,CASSSRVAEAFF
once,TRBJ2-1,TRBV27,CASSLLGDTTRGYNEQFF
.,TRBJ1-2,TRBV6-5,CASTGRQGYGYTF
.,TRBJ2-6,TRBV5-6,CASSFGQRIYNVLTF
.,TRBJ2-5,TRBV5-1,CASSLAGGQETQYF
.,TRBJ2-5,TRBV11-3,CASSPRTSGGSETQYF
.,TRBJ1-1,TRBV11-1,CASSLVGEKAFF
.,TRBJ2-5,TRBV28,CASSSFGLAQETQYF
.,TRBJ2-7,TRBV7-8,CASSSGNYEQYF
once,TRBJ2-5,TRBV11-3,CASSSNRGETQYF
.,TRBJ1-5,TRBV21-1,CASSRQYSNQPQHF
.,TRBJ1-5,TRBV18,CASSPLRNQPQHF
.,TRBJ2-7,TRBV6-4,CASSSIAGLNEQYF
few,TRBJ1-2,TRBV12-3/TRBV12-4,CASSHGQSYGYTF
.,TRBJ2-2,TRBV4-3,CASSQVGTGAGELFF
.,TRBJ2-5,TRBV6-6,CASSYVAGEETQYF
.,TRBJ2-7,TRBV4-3,CASSHFHLRRQESSYEQYF
.,TRBJ1-2,TRBV5-6,CASSSRRATYGYTF
.,TRBJ1-2,TRBV9,CASSLWTGGGDGYTF
.,TRBJ2-5,TRBV9,CASSDTGGGETQYF
.,TRBJ1-5,TRBV19,CASSMISQGGQPQHF
few,TRBJ2-2,TRBV7-2,CASSLDSTSGNTGELFF
.,TRBJ2-2,TRBV24-1,CATSIGGELFF
few,TRBJ2-1,TRBV5-1,CASSTLGLAEINEQFF
.,TRBJ2-5,TRBV7-8,CASSQSGETQYF
.,TRBJ2-1,TRBV15,CATSRERSGSPHEQFF
.,TRBJ2-3,TRBV4-3,CASSPDTQADTQYF
.,TRBJ1-5,TRBV10-3,CAISYGDNQPQHF
.,TRBJ1-6,TRBV30,CAWKDREQSPLHF
once,TRBJ2-3,TRBV3-1/TRBV3-2,CASSQGSLATDTQYF
.,TRBJ1-3,TRBV6-6,CASSYDRHANTIYF
.,TRBJ2-3,TRBV2,CASTLGTSTDTQYF
.,TRBJ1-1,TRBV5-1,CASSLVSNTEAFF
.,TRBJ2-2,TRBV19,CASSTLGQGGGELFF
.,TRBJ1-1,TRBV12-2,CASRLGGDSTLNTEAFF
once,TRBJ2-3,TRBV27,CASSPGRGLDTQYF
.,TRBJ1-5,TRBV5-1,CASRFGADQPQHF
.,TRBJ1-4,TRBV7-2,CASSLEPADEKLFF
.,TRBJ2-5,TRBV6-6,CASSAPWEVGETQYF
.,TRBJ2-2,TRBV7-6,CASSLAVGANTGELFF
.,TRBJ2-1,TRBV27,CASRPQGWNEQFF
.,TRBJ2-1,TRBV6-6,CASSYRGSANEQFF
.,TRBJ1-1,TRBV7-2,CASSLRQKNTEAFF
.,TRBJ2-2,TRBV18,CASSEGPNTGELFF
.,TRBJ1-3,TRBV19,CAIPNRVFGNTIYF
once,TRBJ2-2,TRBV11-3,CASSKIAGETGELFF
.,TRBJ2-3,TRBV11-2,CASSLMPGGSVDTQYF
.,TRBJ1-2,TRBV3-1/TRBV3-2,CASSQDNAGRTGYTF
.,TRBJ1-4,TRBV29-1,CSVLVRTNEKLFF
.,TRBJ2-1,TRBV11-2,CASSLDLGSYNEQFF
.,TRBJ2-2,TRBV4-2,CASSQEFWGQGDTGELFF
.,TRBJ1-1,TRBV15,CATSRVTGPNSEAFF
.,TRBJ1-6,TRBV7-8,CASSSGGFNSPLHF
.,TRBJ1-2,TRBV28,CASSLAGYGYTF
.,TRBJ1-5,TRBV6-5,CASRRGSYQPQHF
.,TRBJ2-3,TRBV3-1/TRBV3-2,CASSQNNRDRGRDTQYF
.,TRBJ1-6,TRBV2,CASSGQGAYNSPLHF
.,TRBJ2-7,TRBV6-5,CASSYKGLAGREQYF